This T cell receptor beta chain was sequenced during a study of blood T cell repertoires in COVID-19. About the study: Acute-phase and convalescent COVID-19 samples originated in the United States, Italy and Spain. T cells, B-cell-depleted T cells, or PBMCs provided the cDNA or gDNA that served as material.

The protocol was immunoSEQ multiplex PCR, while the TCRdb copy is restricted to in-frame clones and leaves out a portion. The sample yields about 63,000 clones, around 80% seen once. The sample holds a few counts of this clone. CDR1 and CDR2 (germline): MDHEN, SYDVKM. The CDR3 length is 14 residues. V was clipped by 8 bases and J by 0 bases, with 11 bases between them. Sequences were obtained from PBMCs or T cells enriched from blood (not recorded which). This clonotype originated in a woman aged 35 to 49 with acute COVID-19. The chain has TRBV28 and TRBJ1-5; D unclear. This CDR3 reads CASGGSYSNQPQHF. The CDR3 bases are TGTGCCAGCGGTGGGAGTTATAGCAATCAGCCCCAGCATTTT.